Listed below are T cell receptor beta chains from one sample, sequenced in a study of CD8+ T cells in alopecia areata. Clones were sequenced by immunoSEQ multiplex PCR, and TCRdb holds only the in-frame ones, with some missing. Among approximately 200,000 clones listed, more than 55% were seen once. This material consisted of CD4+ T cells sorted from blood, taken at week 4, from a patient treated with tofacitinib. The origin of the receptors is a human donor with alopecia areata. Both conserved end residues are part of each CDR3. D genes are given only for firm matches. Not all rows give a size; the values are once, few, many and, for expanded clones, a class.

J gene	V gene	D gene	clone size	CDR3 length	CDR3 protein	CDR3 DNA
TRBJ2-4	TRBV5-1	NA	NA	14	CASSLLGLRDIQYF	TGCGCCAGCAGCCTCTTGGGATTACGGGACATTCAGTACTTC
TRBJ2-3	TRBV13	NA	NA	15	CASALGGGATDTQYF	TGTGCCAGCGCCCTCGGCGGCGGGGCCACAGATACGCAGTATTTT
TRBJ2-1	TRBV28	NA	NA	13	CASSSRDLREQFF	TGTGCCAGCAGTTCACGTGACCTGAGGGAGCAGTTCTTC
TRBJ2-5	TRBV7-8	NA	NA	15	CASSLVAGGYETQYF	TGTGCCAGCAGCTTAGTAGCAGGGGGGTATGAGACCCAGTACTTC
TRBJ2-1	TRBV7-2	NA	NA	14	CASLRRVLNYEQFF	TGTGCCAGCCTCCGACGGGTTCTCAATTATGAGCAGTTCTTC
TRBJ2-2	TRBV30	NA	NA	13	CAWRGQHTGELFF	TGTGCCTGGAGGGGGCAGCACACCGGGGAGCTGTTTTTT
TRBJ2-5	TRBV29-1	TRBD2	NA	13	CSVGAGGQETQYF	TGCAGCGTTGGAGCGGGGGGGCAGGAGACCCAGTACTTC
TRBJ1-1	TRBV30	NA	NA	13	CACRGLMNTEAFF	TGTGCCTGCAGGGGCCTTATGAACACTGAAGCTTTCTTT
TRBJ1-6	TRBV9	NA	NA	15	CASSVDPGVNSPLHF	TGTGCCAGCAGCGTAGACCCAGGGGTAAATTCACCCCTCCACTTT
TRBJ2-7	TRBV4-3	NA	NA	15	CASSQEQGGGHEQYF	TGCGCCAGCAGCCAAGAGCAGGGCGGCGGACACGAGCAGTACTTC
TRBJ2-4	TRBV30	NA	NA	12	CAWSAGRNIQYF	TGTGCCTGGAGTGCAGGGAGGAACATTCAGTACTTC
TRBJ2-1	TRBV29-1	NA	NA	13	CSVERRAINEQFF	TGCAGCGTTGAAAGGAGGGCCATCAATGAGCAGTTCTTC
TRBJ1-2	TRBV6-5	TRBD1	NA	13	CASSADRVYGYTF	TGTGCCAGCAGTGCGGACAGGGTCTATGGCTACACCTTC
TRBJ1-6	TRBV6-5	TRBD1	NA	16	CASSYSTGRSNSPLHF	TGTGCCAGCAGTTACTCGACAGGGAGGAGTAATTCACCCCTCCACTTT
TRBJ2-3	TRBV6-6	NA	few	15	CASSYSGSRTDTQYF	TGTGCCAGCAGTTACTCGGGCAGCCGCACAGATACGCAGTATTTT
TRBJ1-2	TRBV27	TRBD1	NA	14	CASRLLPGQGLDTF	TGTGCCAGCAGACTTCTACCGGGACAGGGTCTCGACACCTTC
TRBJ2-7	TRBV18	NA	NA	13	CASSRDRAYEQYF	TGTGCCAGCTCAAGGGACCGAGCCTACGAGCAGTACTTC
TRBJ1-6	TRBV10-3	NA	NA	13	CAIGGGYNSPLHF	TGTGCCATTGGGGGGGGCTATAATTCACCCCTCCACTTT
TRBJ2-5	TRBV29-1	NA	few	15	CSVVSGGTRQETQYF	TGCAGCGTTGTTTCCGGGGGAACCCGCCAAGAGACCCAGTACTTC
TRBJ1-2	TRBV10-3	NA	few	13	CAISRDLNYGYTF	TGTGCCATCAGTCGGGACCTCAACTATGGCTACACCTTC
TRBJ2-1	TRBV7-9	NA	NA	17	CASRTDRAGMGYNEQFF	TGTGCCAGCAGGACCGACAGAGCTGGTATGGGGTACAATGAGCAGTTCTTC
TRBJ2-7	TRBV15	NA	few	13	CATSRDLTYEQYF	TGTGCCACCAGCAGGGACCTTACTTACGAGCAGTACTTC
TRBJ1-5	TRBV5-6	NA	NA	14	CASSLDGGNQPQHF	TGTGCCAGCAGCTTGGACGGGGGGAATCAGCCCCAGCATTTT
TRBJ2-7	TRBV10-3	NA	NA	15	CAISEGRDKGYEQYF	TGTGCCATCAGTGAGGGTAGGGACAAGGGCTACGAGCAGTACTTC
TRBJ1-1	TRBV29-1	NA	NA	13	CSVYTAMNTEAFF	TGCAGCGTGTACACGGCGATGAACACTGAAGCTTTCTTT
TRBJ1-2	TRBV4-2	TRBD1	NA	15	CASSQPSTGDYGYTF	TGTGCCAGCAGCCAGCCCTCGACAGGGGACTATGGCTACACCTTC
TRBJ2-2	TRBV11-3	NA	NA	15	CASSDGTLDTGELFF	TGTGCCAGCAGCGACGGGACATTAGACACCGGGGAGCTGTTTTTT
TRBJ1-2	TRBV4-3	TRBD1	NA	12	CASSPTGPGYTF	TGCGCCAGCAGCCCGACAGGGCCCGGCTACACCTTC
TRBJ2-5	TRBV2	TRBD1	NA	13	CASKGQGRETQYF	TGTGCCAGCAAAGGACAGGGAAGGGAGACCCAGTACTTC
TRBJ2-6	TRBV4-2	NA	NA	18	CASSQGAGSSSGANVLTF	TGTGCCAGCAGCCAAGGTGCAGGTTCGAGCTCTGGGGCCAACGTCCTGACTTTC
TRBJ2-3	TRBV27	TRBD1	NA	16	CASRQLNRGPTDTQYF	TGTGCCAGCAGGCAACTTAACAGGGGGCCCACAGATACGCAGTATTTT
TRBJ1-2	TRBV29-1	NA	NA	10	CSVEDLGYTF	TGCAGCGTTGAAGATCTTGGCTACACCTTC
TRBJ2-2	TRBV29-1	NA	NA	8	CITGELFF	TGTATAACCGGGGAGCTGTTTTTT
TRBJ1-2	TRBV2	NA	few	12	CASSASNYGYTF	TGTGCCAGCAGTGCCTCCAACTATGGCTACACCTTC
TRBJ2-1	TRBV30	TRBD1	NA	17	CAWGGQGRPSSYNEQFF	TGTGCCTGGGGAGGACAGGGTAGACCCAGCTCCTACAATGAGCAGTTCTTC
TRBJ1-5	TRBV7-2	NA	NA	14	CASSLDPQNQPQHF	TGTGCCAGCAGCTTAGATCCCCAGAATCAGCCCCAGCATTTT
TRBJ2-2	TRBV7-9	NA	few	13	CAMGTPGAGELFF	TGTGCCATGGGGACACCCGGGGCCGGGGAGCTGTTTTTT
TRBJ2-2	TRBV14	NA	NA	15	CASSQDLVPPGELFF	TGTGCCAGCAGCCAAGATCTTGTACCTCCCGGGGAGCTGTTTTTT
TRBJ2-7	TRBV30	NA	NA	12	CAWTGVSYEQYF	TGTGCCTGGACGGGGGTTTCCTACGAGCAGTACTTC
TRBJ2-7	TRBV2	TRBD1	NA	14	CASSRDRGLYEQYF	TGTGCCAGCAGTAGGGACAGGGGGCTATACGAGCAGTACTTC
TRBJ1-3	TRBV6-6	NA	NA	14	CASSYSGSGNTIYF	TGTGCCAGCAGTTACTCTGGATCTGGAAACACCATATATTTT
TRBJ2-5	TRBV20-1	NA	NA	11	CSAHDQETQYF	TGCAGTGCACATGATCAGGAGACCCAGTACTTC
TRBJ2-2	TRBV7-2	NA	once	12	CASTPGTGELFF	TGTGCCAGCACCCCAGGGACCGGGGAGCTGTTTTTT
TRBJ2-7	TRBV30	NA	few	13	CAWTFWLGREQYF	TGTGCCTGGACGTTTTGGTTGGGGCGCGAGCAGTACTTC
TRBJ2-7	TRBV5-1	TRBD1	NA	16	CASSFGRDSGTYEQYF	TGCGCCAGCAGCTTTGGAAGGGACAGTGGGACCTACGAGCAGTACTTC
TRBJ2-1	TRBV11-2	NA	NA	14	CASSPGPAYNEQFF	TGTGCCAGCAGCCCCGGGCCGGCCTACAATGAGCAGTTCTTC
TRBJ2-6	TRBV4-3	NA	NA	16	CASSPSLGTGANVLTF	TGCGCCAGCAGCCCCTCCCTGGGAACCGGGGCCAACGTCCTGACTTTC
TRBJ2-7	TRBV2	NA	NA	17	CASRAPRVVGSSYEQYF	TGTGCCAGCAGGGCGCCCCGGGTGGTCGGGAGCTCCTACGAGCAGTACTTC
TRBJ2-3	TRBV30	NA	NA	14	CACPKDSYQDTQYF	TGTGCCTGCCCGAAGGACTCCTATCAGGATACGCAGTATTTT
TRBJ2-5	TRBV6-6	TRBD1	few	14	CASSPGTGQETQYF	TGTGCCAGCAGTCCTGGGACAGGGCAAGAGACCCAGTACTTC
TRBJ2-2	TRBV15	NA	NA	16	CATSRVGTSNTGELFF	TGTGCCACCAGCAGGGTTGGGACTTCGAACACCGGGGAGCTGTTTTTT
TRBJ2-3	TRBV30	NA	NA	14	CAWSVGGGTDTQYF	TGTGCCTGGAGTGTAGGTGGGGGCACAGATACGCAGTATTTT
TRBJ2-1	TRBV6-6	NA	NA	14	CASSYSRGYNEQFF	TGTGCCAGCAGTTACTCTAGGGGCTACAATGAGCAGTTCTTC
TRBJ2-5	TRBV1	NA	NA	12	CTSPGVCETQYF	TGCACCAGCCCGGGGGTATGCGAGACCCAGTACTTC